Described below is a single T cell receptor beta chain sequence and its context. Profiled with immunoSEQ multiplex PCR; TCRdb holds only in-frame clones, not every one. The data show 150,000 or so clones, 85% to 90% seen once. The ends were cut back, 4 bases at V and 8 bases at J, with 12 bases in the middle. The CDR3 totals 13 residues. Germline V gives CDR1 MNHEY, CDR2 SMNVEV (reference sequence). These data come from a study of control samples from healthy donors and cancer patients. The genes are TRBV27 and TRBJ1-3, with D unclear. This clonotype originated in a man younger than 45 in good health. Sequenced: blood. The CDR3 is CASSWRPSDTIYF. The CDR3 coding sequence is TGTGCCAGCAGTTGGAGGCCTTCTGACACCATATATTTT.